Below, 8 T cell receptor beta chains from the same sample are listed, as sequenced in a study of blood T cell repertoires in COVID-19. Sequencing used immunoSEQ multiplex PCR; TCRdb keeps in-frame clones, though not all of them. The data contain 150,000 to 200,000 clones, around nine tenths of them singletons. Source material: PBMCs or T cells enriched from blood (not recorded which). The receptors were sampled from a woman in her 50s who had recovered from COVID-19.

The chain combines TRBV6-5 with TRBJ1-2, with D hard to call. This CDR3 is built from 15 residues. Germline values: CDR1 MNHEY, CDR2 SVGAGI. Trimming shortened V by 4 bases and J by 1 base, and 13 bases separated the two germline ends. CDR3 bases: TGTGCCAGCAGTTCCCTCCTAAAATATAACTATGGCTACACCTTC. Protein: CASSSLLKYNYGYTF.

The V call is TRBV27, the J call TRBJ1-2; no reliable D call. This CDR3 comprises 13 residues. V lost 5 bases and J 7 bases, leaving 14 bases between the germline ends. Germline V CDR1 and CDR2: MNHEY, SMNVEV (reference sequence). The DNA for the CDR3 is TGTGCCAGCAGTCCCCGGGGAGGTTCTGGCTACACCTTC. Encoded protein: CASSPRGGSGYTF.

The rearrangement joins TRBV27 to TRBJ2-2, with TRBD2 matching over 9 bases. Germline trimming cut 5 bases from V and 5 bases from J; bases unmatched to any gene: 9. The CDR3 covers 16 residues. Germline V gives CDR1 MNHEY, CDR2 SMNVEV (reference sequence). CDR3 DNA sequence: TGTGCCAGCAGTCCACGGGAAGCGGGGGGTACCGGGGAGCTGTTTTTT. Its translation: CASSPREAGGTGELFF.

The rearrangement joins TRBV9 to TRBJ2-6; 8 nucleotides agree with TRBD1. CDR1 is SGDLS and CDR2 is YYNGEE in the germline V gene. The V segment lost 3 bases and the J segment 0 bases; nucleotides outside the gene matches: 8. This CDR3 contains 18 residues. CDR3 nucleotides: TGTGCCAGCAGCGCGCCAGGGGGCTCGGGCTCTGGGGCCAACGTCCTGACTTTC. This encodes CASSAPGGSGSGANVLTF.

The chain has TRBV15 and TRBJ2-7, with D possibly matching TRBD1 (5 bases). CDR3 size: 14 residues. Trimming took off 5 bases at V and 2 bases at J, with 13 bases between the two ends. Germline values: CDR1 LNHNV, CDR2 YYDKDF (reference sequence). DNA for the CDR3: TGTGCCACCAGCTTCCTCGGACAAGCCTACGAGCAGTACTTC. The encoded protein is CATSFLGQAYEQYF.

V and J are TRBV30 and TRBJ2-2, with D perhaps matching TRBD2 (6 bases). Trimming stripped 4 bases from V and 5 bases from J, with 14 bases between. CDR1 is GTSNPN and CDR2 is SVGIG in the germline V gene (reference sequence). The CDR3 sequence is 14 residues long. The chain's CDR3 is CAWNRDFSTGELFF. Written as DNA, the CDR3 is TGTGCCTGGAATCGGGACTTTTCAACCGGGGAGCTGTTTTTT.

The chain couples TRBV18 to TRBJ1-1, with D perhaps matching TRBD1 (6 bases). Per the germline V gene, CDR1 is KGHSH and CDR2 is LQKENI. CDR3 size: 16 residues. Deletions cut 3 bases from V and 0 bases from J, with 14 bases between. In DNA, the CDR3 is TGTGCCAGCTCACCCCGACAGGAGACTATGAACACTGAAGCTTTCTTT. This translates into CASSPRQETMNTEAFF.

The rearrangement uses TRBV18 and TRBJ1-2; TRBD1 agrees at 10 bases. The CDR3 runs 15 residues. Germline CDR1 and CDR2: KGHSH and LQKENI. The V gene end was trimmed by 2 bases and the J gene end by 7 bases; junction bases not matched to a gene: 7. In nucleotides, the CDR3 is TGTGCCAGCTCACCAGACAGGGGGCGCGGTCCTGGCTACACCTTC. This codes for CASSPDRGRGPGYTF.